The 21 T cell receptor beta chains below all came from one sample that was sequenced in a study of blood T cell repertoires in COVID-19. Produced via immunoSEQ multiplex PCR; TCRdb's table is partial and in-frame only. Of more than 110,000 clones listed, approximately 80% are singletons. Sequenced input: PBMCs or T cells enriched from blood (not recorded which). All receptors derive from a woman aged 18 to 35 who had been exposed to COVID-19.

The J gene is TRBJ2-5, the V gene TRBV5-1, with 12 bases lining up with TRBD2. V trimming: 2 bases; J trimming: 7 bases; junction bases outside the gene matches: 15. The length of the CDR3 is 18 residues. From germline, CDR1 is SGHRS and CDR2 YFSETQ. The CDR3: CASSFLAGGPEGFGTQYF. The CDR3 DNA reads as TGCGCCAGCAGCTTTCTAGCGGGAGGGCCGGAAGGTTTTGGGACCCAGTACTTC.

The CDR3 protein is CASSFGDLVAGKYNEQFF. The DNA of the CDR3 is TGTGCCAGCAGCTTTGGGGATCTAGTAGCGGGGAAATACAATGAGCAGTTCTTC. The chain combines TRBV7-2 with TRBJ2-1; 8 nucleotides line up with TRBD2. Unmatched junction bases numbered 14, after V lost 3 bases and J lost 4 bases. The CDR3 consists of 18 residues. CDR1 SGHTA and CDR2 FQGNSA come from the germline V gene.

The chain is built from TRBV5-1 and TRBJ1-1; unclear D gene. V was pared by 1 base and J by 4 bases, with 14 bases between. Germline CDR1 reads SGHRS; CDR2 reads YFSETQ. The CDR3 spans 15 residues. As DNA, the CDR3 is TGCGCCAGCAGCTTGTCAGGTTTTGGATCCACTGAAGCTTTCTTT. This translates into CASSLSGFGSTEAFF.

J is TRBJ2-5 and V is TRBV18; 8 nucleotides agree with TRBD1. V trimming: 5 bases; J trimming: 4 bases; junction bases outside the gene matches: 9. Germline V lookup: CDR1 KGHSH, CDR2 LQKENI. This CDR3 comprises 15 residues. This chain's CDR3 is CASSSHPGGGETQYF. Written as DNA, the CDR3 is TGTGCCAGCTCATCACACCCAGGGGGCGGAGAGACCCAGTACTTC.

The chain uses TRBV7-8 and TRBJ1-1; D may be TRBD1 (5 bases). The CDR3 loop spans 13 amino acids. Germline CDR1 reads SGHVS; CDR2 reads FQNEAQ. V gave up 5 bases and J gave up 5 bases, with 12 bases separating them. CDR3 nucleotide sequence: TGTGCCAGCAGCCACGGGGCGGGGACTGAAGCTTTCTTT. This gives the protein CASSHGAGTEAFF.

The V gene is TRBV5-1, the J gene TRBJ2-5; 8 nucleotides align to TRBD2. CDR1 SGHRS and CDR2 YFSETQ come from the germline V gene. The junction had 7 bases not matched to a gene; V was cut back by 2 bases and J by 4 bases. The CDR3 consists of 15 residues. This CDR3 reads CASSFSGMAAETQYF. The CDR3, as DNA: TGCGCCAGCAGCTTTAGCGGGATGGCCGCAGAGACCCAGTACTTC.

This clone has a single count. CDR3 bases: TGTGCCGCCGGGACTAGCGGCTTCTACGAGCAGTACTTC. Protein: CAAGTSGFYEQYF. The chain combines TRBV6-5 with TRBJ2-7; 11 nucleotides line up with TRBD2. CDR1 is MNHEY, CDR2 SVGAGI, per germline. The CDR3 totals 13 residues. V gave up 11 bases and J gave up 3 bases; unmatched junction bases: 6.

The sample holds one count of this clone. The rearrangement links TRBV7-2 to TRBJ1-4, with 8 bases fitting TRBD1. After removal of 3 bases from V and 6 bases from J, the junction contained 6 bases not matched to a gene. Germline CDR1 is SGHTA and CDR2 is FQGNSA. The CDR3 spans 15 residues. Here the CDR3 DNA reads TGTGCCAGCAGCTTTCAACAGGGGGTTTATGAAAAACTGTTTTTT. It codes for CASSFQQGVYEKLFF. The complete variable domain, with remaining parts taken from reference TRBV7-2 and TRBJ1-4, reads GAGVSQSPSNKVTEKGKDVELRCDPISGHTALYWYRQSLGQGLEFLIYFQGNSAPDKSGLPSDRFSAERTGGSVSTLTIQRTQQEDSAVYLCASSFQQGVYEKLFFGSGTQLSVL.

The chain uses TRBV2 and TRBJ1-6; D gene uncertain. Trimming removed 7 bases at V and 13 bases at J, with 17 bases between. Germline V gene sequence: CDR1 SNHLY, CDR2 FYNNEI. The CDR3 consists of 13 residues. CDR3 in amino acids: CASILAVKWPLHF. In DNA form, the CDR3 reads TGTGCCAGCATTCTGGCAGTGAAATGGCCCCTCCACTTT.

The chain recombines TRBV25-1 with TRBJ2-1, with D possibly being TRBD1 (5 bases). CDR1 and CDR2 from the germline V gene are MGHDK and SYGVNS. CDR3 length equals 15 residues. V dropped 4 bases and J dropped 5 bases, with 15 bases sitting between them. The CDR3 DNA reads as TGTGCCAGCAGTGCTCCAGGGCACCGAGACAATGAGCAGTTCTTC. This translates into CASSAPGHRDNEQFF.

This clone was seen many times. The rearrangement joins TRBV9 to TRBJ2-1; 7 bases agree with TRBD1. The germline V gene has CDR1 SGDLS and CDR2 YYNGEE. J lost 3 bases, V lost 0 bases, and 3 bases had no gene match. The CDR3 loop spans 15 amino acids. The CDR3 DNA reads TGTGCCAGCAGCGTAGGGGACAGATACTACAATGAGCAGTTCTTC. Amino acids: CASSVGDRYYNEQFF. The full variable domain, its missing parts supplied by reference TRBV9 and TRBJ2-1, is DSGVTQTPKHLITATGQRVTLRCSPRSGDLSVYWYQQSLDQGLQFLIQYYNGEERAKGNILERFSAQQFPDLHSELNLSSLELGDSALYFCASSVGDRYYNEQFFGPGTRLTVL.

V gene TRBV6-5 combines with J gene TRBJ2-1, with 10 bases identical to TRBD1. The CDR3 has 13 residues. Germline loops: CDR1 MNHEY, CDR2 SVGAGI. V was clipped by 10 bases and J by 8 bases; unmatched bases: 8. The CDR3 DNA reads as TGTGCCATCGGACAGGGGGTACTGGATGAGCAGTTCTTC. It encodes CAIGQGVLDEQFF.

The chain combines TRBV7-9 with TRBJ2-1; 12 positions match TRBD1. Germline trimming cut 5 bases from V and 10 bases from J; bases unmatched to any gene: 9. This CDR3 spans 15 amino acids. Germline V gene data show CDR1 as SEHNR and CDR2 as FQNEAQ (reference sequence). For the CDR3, the DNA is TGTGCCAGCAGCGTCGGGACAGGGGGCGCAGGAGAGCAGTTCTTC. It encodes CASSVGTGGAGEQFF.

This clone was seen a single time. This chain uses TRBV11-3 with TRBJ2-1, with D perhaps matching TRBD1 (6 bases). Between the trimmed V and J ends, which lost 5 bases and 3 bases, there was a span of 14 bases. CDR1 SGHNT and CDR2 YENEEA come from the germline V gene. The CDR3 consists of 15 residues. For the CDR3, the DNA is TGTGCCAGCAGCCACCCCGGGACAAGCTACAATGAGCAGTTCTTC. Protein sequence: CASSHPGTSYNEQFF.

The genes are TRBV30 and TRBJ1-4, with 8 bases fitting TRBD1. The CDR3 has 14 amino acids. Germline CDR1 reads GTSNPN; CDR2 reads SVGIG (reference sequence). After removal of 4 bases from V and 2 bases from J, the junction contained 3 bases not matched to a gene. This CDR3 reads CAWNNRGTNEKLFF. CDR3 DNA sequence: TGTGCCTGGAACAACAGGGGGACTAATGAAAAACTGTTTTTT.

The chain uses TRBV19 and TRBJ2-5, with TRBD2 identical over 12 bases. The V gene end was trimmed by 1 base and the J gene end by 4 bases; junction bases not matched to a gene: 4. CDR3 length: 16 residues. Germline CDR1 is LNHDA and CDR2 is SQIVND (reference sequence). The CDR3 is CASSIATSGSGETQYF. In DNA, the CDR3 is TGTGCCAGTAGTATAGCGACTAGCGGGAGTGGAGAGACCCAGTACTTC.

V usage is TRBV18 and J usage is TRBJ1-2; TRBD1 matches at 9 bases. This CDR3 comprises 16 residues. With V trimmed by 3 bases and J by 0 bases, 5 bases remained unmatched. Germline-derived CDR1 and CDR2 are KGHSH and LQKENI. CDR3 bases: TGTGCCAGCTCACCTTCGGGACAGGGAACTAACTATGGCTACACCTTC. Its protein is CASSPSGQGTNYGYTF.

CDR3 region: CSVERGGRGNTIYF. The DNA for the CDR3 is TGCAGCGTTGAAAGGGGGGGACGTGGAAACACCATATATTTT. The gene calls are TRBV29-1 and TRBJ1-3; tentatively, D is TRBD1 (6 bases). Germline loops: CDR1 SQVTM, CDR2 ANQGSEA. The CDR3 is made up of 14 amino acids. Deletions cut 2 bases from V and 3 bases from J, with 11 bases between.

The rearrangement uses TRBV28 and TRBJ1-5, with D possibly matching TRBD1 (5 bases). Germline CDR1 and CDR2: MDHEN and SYDVKM. The CDR3 has 14 residues. V lost 4 bases and J 7 bases, leaving 14 bases between the germline ends. CDR3: CASSSGGEGQPQHF. The CDR3, as DNA: TGTGCCAGCAGTTCCGGGGGGGAGGGGCAGCCCCAGCATTTT.

This clone was found a few times. The chain couples TRBV27 to TRBJ2-5; 8 nucleotides match TRBD1. Germline CDR1 MNHEY, CDR2 SMNVEV (reference sequence). V was pared by 2 bases and J by 4 bases, with 6 bases of the junction left unmatched. The CDR3 is 15 residues long. The CDR3 reads CASSLLPGTGETQYF. The DNA for the CDR3 is TGTGCCAGCAGTTTACTACCAGGGACAGGAGAGACCCAGTACTTC.

The rearrangement links TRBV7-9 to TRBJ1-2, with 9 bases that match TRBD1. J was trimmed by 7 bases and V by 1 base; bases with no gene match: 19. The CDR3 spans 19 residues. Germline CDR1 reads SEHNR; CDR2 reads FQNEAQ (reference sequence). CDR3 sequence reads: CASSLGGQGFVPLGPGYTF. The DNA of the CDR3 is TGTGCCAGCAGCTTAGGCGGACAGGGGTTTGTCCCGTTAGGTCCTGGCTACACCTTC.